A selection of T cell receptor beta chains follows, all from one sample in a study of T-cell memory formation after mild COVID-19. TCRdb reanalysed the 5' RACE reads using MiXCR and keeps one entry per CDR3 protein. This table holds more than 250,000 distinct CDR3 sequences, under 20% found once. Sequenced input: PBMCs or a T cell subset sorted from them (not recorded which). These receptors were obtained from a man aged 18 to 35 who had mild COVID-19 (a few samples of this study predate the infection). Cell type and time point are not known. The CDR3 runs from the conserved cysteine through the conserved F or W. The D gene is left open where the match is weak. Clone size is given for some rows only: seen once, a few or many times, or a class if the clone is expanded.

j_call	d_call	v_call	clone_size	cdr3_aa	cdr3_nt
TRBJ2-3	-	TRBV7-2	-	CASSPTRSIDTQYF	TGTGCCAGCAGCCCGACTAGGAGCATAGATACGCAGTATTTT
TRBJ2-2	-	TRBV29-1	few	CSVEGRTTGELFF	TGCAGCGTTGAGGGACGGACCACCGGGGAGCTGTTTTTT
TRBJ1-1	-	TRBV7-2	-	CASSLGDNRVGDTEAFF	TGTGCCAGCAGCTTAGGTGACAACAGGGTCGGTGACACTGAAGCTTTCTTT
TRBJ1-2	-	TRBV20-1	-	CSARASPDYGYTF	TGCAGTGCTAGAGCGAGCCCAGACTATGGCTACACCTTC
TRBJ1-1	-	TRBV7-2	-	CASSLGTLRVNTEAFF	TGTGCCAGCAGCTTAGGGACGCTGCGCGTGAACACTGAAGCTTTCTTT
TRBJ2-7	-	TRBV4-1	-	CASSQGADTYEQYF	TGCGCCAGCAGCCAGGGGGCGGATACCTACGAGCAGTACTTC
TRBJ1-1	-	TRBV6-2/TRBV6-3	-	CASSYSIEGAGIYTEAFF	TGTGCCAGCAGTTACTCGATTGAAGGGGCTGGCATCTATACTGAAGCTTTCTTT
TRBJ2-1	-	TRBV6-5	-	CASSYGPSEFF	TGTGCCAGCAGTTACGGGCCTAGCGAGTTCTTC
TRBJ2-3	TRBD2	TRBV24-1	-	CATSDARTSGGVGDTQYF	TGTGCCACCAGTGATGCGCGAACTAGCGGGGGGGTTGGAGATACGCAGTATTTT
TRBJ1-1	-	TRBV29-1	-	CSVGFGGGTEAFF	TGCAGCGTTGGTTTTGGGGGGGGCACTGAAGCTTTCTTT
TRBJ1-2	-	TRBV7-9	few	CASSREDYGYTF	TGTGCCAGCAGCCGAGAAGATTATGGCTACACCTTC
TRBJ1-5	TRBD1	TRBV4-1	-	CASSPTQGVGPQHF	TGCGCCAGCAGCCCAACTCAGGGGGTGGGGCCCCAGCATTTT
TRBJ1-1	-	TRBV4-3	few	CASSLGHQNTEAFF	TGCGCCAGCAGCCTCGGGCACCAGAACACTGAAGCTTTCTTT
TRBJ2-1	-	TRBV6-4	few	CASSDRGNEQFF	TGTGCCAGCAGTGACCGGGGCAATGAGCAGTTCTTC
TRBJ1-1	-	TRBV28	few	CASTSGGVNTEAFF	TGTGCCAGCACCTCGGGTGGAGTTAACACTGAAGCTTTCTTT
TRBJ2-1	-	TRBV12-3/TRBV12-4	-	CASRGDRPKNNEQFF	TGTGCCAGCAGGGGAGACAGGCCCAAAAACAATGAGCAGTTCTTC
TRBJ2-5	-	TRBV7-9	-	CASSYGVQETQYF	TGTGCCAGCAGCTACGGCGTCCAAGAGACCCAGTACTTC
TRBJ2-3	TRBD2	TRBV30	few	CAWSRGGGPLTDTQYF	TGTGCCTGGAGTAGGGGCGGGGGGCCCTTAACAGATACGCAGTATTTT
TRBJ2-2	-	TRBV7-9	few	CASTTGELFF	TGTGCCAGCACCACCGGGGAGCTGTTTTTT
TRBJ2-3	TRBD2	TRBV4-1	few	CASSHGLVNPDTQYF	TGCGCCAGCAGCCACGGACTAGTGAATCCAGATACGCAGTATTTT
TRBJ2-7	TRBD1	TRBV20-1	-	CSARLDRGVYEQYF	TGCAGTGCTAGATTGGACAGGGGCGTATACGAGCAGTACTTC
TRBJ1-1	-	TRBV4-1	few	CASSQVRGPLNTEAFF	TGCGCCAGCAGCCAAGTAAGGGGACCCCTGAACACTGAAGCTTTCTTT